This T cell receptor (beta chain) is from a study of T cells after yellow fever vaccination. About the study: In the case of low-cell-number fractions, SMART-Seq v4 Ultra Low Input was used for preparation. Study-level results: Subsequent to the booster, the majority of primary-vaccination clones reappeared (approximately 95% CD4, 88% CD8).

The CDR3 extends over 16 amino acids. Germline CDR1 is SEHNR and CDR2 is FQNEAQ (reference sequence). V lost 5 bases, J lost 0 bases, and 15 bases lay in between. TCRdb reprocessed the 5' RACE reads with MiXCR, giving one entry per CDR3 protein. Among about 220,000 distinct CDR3 sequences listed, about 3% were seen once. There are many counts of this clonotype. What it binds is unknown. The sample consisted of CD4+ T cells sorted from PBMCs, taken 10 days after the yellow fever booster vaccination. The receptor comes from a man aged 18 to 35 who received the YFV17D yellow fever vaccine. V is TRBV7-9 and J is TRBJ2-3; D possibly matches TRBD1 or TRBD2 (6 bases each). Here the CDR3 DNA reads TGTGCCAGCAGCCACCCCGCGGGGACAAGCACAGATACGCAGTATTTT. Its translation is CASSHPAGTSTDTQYF. Full variable domain (remainder filled in from reference TRBV7-9 and TRBJ2-3): DTGVSQNPRHKITKRGQNVTFRCDPISEHNRLYWYRQTLGQGPEFLTYFQNEAQLEKSRLLSDRFSAERPKGSFSTLEIQRTEQGDSAMYLCASSHPAGTSTDTQYFGPGTRLTVL.